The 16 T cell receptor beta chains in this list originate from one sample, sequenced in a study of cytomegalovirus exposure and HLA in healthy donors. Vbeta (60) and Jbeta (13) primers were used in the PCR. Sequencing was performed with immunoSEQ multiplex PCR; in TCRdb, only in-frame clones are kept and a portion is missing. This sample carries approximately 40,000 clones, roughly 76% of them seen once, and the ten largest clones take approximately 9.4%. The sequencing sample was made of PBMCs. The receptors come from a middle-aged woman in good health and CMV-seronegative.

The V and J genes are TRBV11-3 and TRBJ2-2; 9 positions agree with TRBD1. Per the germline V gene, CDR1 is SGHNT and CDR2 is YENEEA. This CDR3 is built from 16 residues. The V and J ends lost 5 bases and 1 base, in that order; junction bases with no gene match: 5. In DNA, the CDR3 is TGTGCCAGCAGCACCCAGGACAGGGGGAACACCGGGGAGCTGTTTTTT. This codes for CASSTQDRGNTGELFF.

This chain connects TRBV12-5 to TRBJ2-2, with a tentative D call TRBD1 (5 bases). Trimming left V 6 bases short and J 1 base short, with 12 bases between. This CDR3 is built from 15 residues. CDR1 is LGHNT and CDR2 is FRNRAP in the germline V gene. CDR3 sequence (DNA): TGTGCTAGTGGATTAGGGGCCGTGAACACCGGGGAGCTGTTTTTT. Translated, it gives CASGLGAVNTGELFF.

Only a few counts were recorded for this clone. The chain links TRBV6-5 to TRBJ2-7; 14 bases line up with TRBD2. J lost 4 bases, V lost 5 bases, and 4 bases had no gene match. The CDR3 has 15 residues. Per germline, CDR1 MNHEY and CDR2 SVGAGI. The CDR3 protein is CASSTGTSGGYEQYF. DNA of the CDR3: TGTGCCAGCAGTACGGGGACTAGCGGGGGTTACGAGCAGTACTTC.

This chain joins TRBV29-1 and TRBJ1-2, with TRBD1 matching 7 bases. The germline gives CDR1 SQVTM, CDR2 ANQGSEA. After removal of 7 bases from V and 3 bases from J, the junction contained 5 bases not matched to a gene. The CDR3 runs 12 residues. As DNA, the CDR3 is TGCAGCGCCGCTCAGGGGGACTATGGCTACACCTTC. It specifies CSAAQGDYGYTF.

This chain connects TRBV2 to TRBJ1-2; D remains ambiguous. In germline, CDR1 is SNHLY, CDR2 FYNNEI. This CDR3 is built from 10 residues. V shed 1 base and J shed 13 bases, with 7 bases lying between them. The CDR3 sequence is CASSEVEFTF. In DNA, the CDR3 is TGTGCCAGCAGTGAAGTGGAGTTCACCTTC.

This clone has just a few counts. The CDR3 DNA is TGTGCCAGCAGTTGGGCGGGCGACTATGGCTACACCTTC. This gives the protein CASSWAGDYGYTF. The chain joins TRBV2 to TRBJ1-2; D is uncertain. The CDR3 contains 13 residues. The V gene's germline CDR1 is SNHLY and CDR2 FYNNEI. Trimming removed 5 bases from V and 3 bases from J, with 10 bases in between.

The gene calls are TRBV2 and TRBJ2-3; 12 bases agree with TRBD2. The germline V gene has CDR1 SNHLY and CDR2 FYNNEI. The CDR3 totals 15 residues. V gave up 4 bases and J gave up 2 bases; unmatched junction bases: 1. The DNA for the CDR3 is TGTGCCAGCAGTGGACTAGCGGGGGTCACAGATACGCAGTATTTT. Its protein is CASSGLAGVTDTQYF.

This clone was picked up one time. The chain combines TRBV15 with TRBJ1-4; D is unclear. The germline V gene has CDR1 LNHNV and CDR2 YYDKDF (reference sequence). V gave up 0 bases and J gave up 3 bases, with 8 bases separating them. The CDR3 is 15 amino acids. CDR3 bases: TGTGCCACCAGCAGAGATTCGAGGGCTAATGAAAAACTGTTTTTT. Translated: CATSRDSRANEKLFF.

The CDR3 spells CASSLIAGGHNEQFF. CDR3 DNA: TGTGCCAGCAGCCTTATAGCGGGGGGACACAATGAGCAGTTCTTC. The chain employs TRBV7-9 and TRBJ2-1, with 10 bases that match TRBD2. The V gene's germline CDR1 is SEHNR and CDR2 FQNEAQ (reference sequence). Trimming removed 5 bases from V and 5 bases from J; junction bases left unmatched: 6. The CDR3 extends over 15 amino acids. The full variable domain, with the rest looked up from reference TRBV7-9 and TRBJ2-1, is DTGVSQNPRHKITKRGQNVTFRCDPISEHNRLYWYRQTLGQGPEFLTYFQNEAQLEKSRLLSDRFSAERPKGSFSTLEIQRTEQGDSAMYLCASSLIAGGHNEQFFGPGTRLTVL.

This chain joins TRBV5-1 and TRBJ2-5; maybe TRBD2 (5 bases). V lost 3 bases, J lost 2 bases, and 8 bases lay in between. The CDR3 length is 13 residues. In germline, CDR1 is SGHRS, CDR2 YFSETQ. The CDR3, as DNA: TGCGCCAGCAGCTCACCGGGACAAGAGACCCAGTACTTC. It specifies CASSSPGQETQYF.

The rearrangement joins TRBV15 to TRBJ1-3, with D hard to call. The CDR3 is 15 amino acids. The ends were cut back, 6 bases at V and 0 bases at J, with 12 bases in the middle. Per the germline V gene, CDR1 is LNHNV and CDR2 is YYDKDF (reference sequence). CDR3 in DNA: TGTGCCACCAGATCGCGCTACTCCTCTGGAAACACCATATATTTT. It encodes CATRSRYSSGNTIYF.

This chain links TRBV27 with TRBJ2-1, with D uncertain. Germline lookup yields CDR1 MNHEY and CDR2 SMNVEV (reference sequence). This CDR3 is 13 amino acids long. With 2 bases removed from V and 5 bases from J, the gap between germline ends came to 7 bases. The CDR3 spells CASSLIQNNEQFF. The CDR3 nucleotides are TGTGCCAGCAGTTTAATACAAAACAATGAGCAGTTCTTC.

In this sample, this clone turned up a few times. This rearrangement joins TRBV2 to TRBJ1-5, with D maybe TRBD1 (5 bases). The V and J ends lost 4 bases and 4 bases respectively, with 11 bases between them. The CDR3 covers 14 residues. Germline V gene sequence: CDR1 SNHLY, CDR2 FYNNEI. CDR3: CASSVLGQNQPQHF. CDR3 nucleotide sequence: TGTGCCAGCAGTGTGTTAGGACAAAATCAGCCCCAGCATTTT.

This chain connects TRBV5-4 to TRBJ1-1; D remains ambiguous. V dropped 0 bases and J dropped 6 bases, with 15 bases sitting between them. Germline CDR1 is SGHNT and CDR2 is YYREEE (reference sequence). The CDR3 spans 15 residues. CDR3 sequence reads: CASSLVTPVAAEAFF. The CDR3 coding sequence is TGTGCCAGCAGCTTGGTGACGCCGGTGGCGGCTGAAGCTTTCTTT.

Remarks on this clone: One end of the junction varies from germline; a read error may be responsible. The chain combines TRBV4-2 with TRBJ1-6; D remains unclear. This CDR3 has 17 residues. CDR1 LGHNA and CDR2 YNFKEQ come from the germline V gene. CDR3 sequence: CASSQEGLFSYNSLLHF. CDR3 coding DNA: TGTGCCAGCAGCCAAGAAGGACTATTCTCCTATAATTCACTCCTCCACTTT.

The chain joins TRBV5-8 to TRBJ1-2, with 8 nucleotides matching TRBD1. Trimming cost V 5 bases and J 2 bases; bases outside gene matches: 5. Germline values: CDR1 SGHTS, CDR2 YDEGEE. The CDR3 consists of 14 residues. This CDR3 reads CASRKDRANYGYTF. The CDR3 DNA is TGTGCCAGCAGAAAGGACAGGGCCAACTATGGCTACACCTTC.